These 2 T cell receptor beta chains were all obtained from the same sample, sequenced in a study of blood T cell repertoires in COVID-19 (dated by TCRdb to the early 2020s). Library preparation used the immunoSEQ multiplex PCR assay. TCRdb carries this immuneACCESS record with in-frame sequences only. Its versions omit some clonotypes, under half of them owing to an unresolved V gene in the studies checked, with the rest unexplained. The sample table records 400,000 to 500,000 clones; approximately 90% of these occur just once. 1.4% of the sample rests with the top ten. The material sequenced was PBMCs or T cells enriched from blood (not recorded which). The receptor source for this set is a young woman who had been exposed to COVID-19.

The chain has TRBV4-3 and TRBJ1-3; D is possibly TRBD1 (6 bases). Trimming shortened V by 1 base and J by 0 bases, and 13 bases separated the two germline ends. This CDR3 comprises 17 residues. CDR1 and CDR2 (germline): LGHNA, YSLEER. The CDR3: CASSQGSGALSGNTIYF. For the CDR3, the DNA is TGCGCCAGCAGCCAAGGATCAGGGGCACTCTCTGGAAACACCATATATTTT.

The chain has TRBV7-9 and TRBJ2-7, with 7 bases lining up with TRBD1. The ends lost 5 bases at V and 3 bases at J; junction bases unmatched: 7. Germline V gene data show CDR1 as SEHNR and CDR2 as FQNEAQ (reference sequence). CDR3 length: 14 amino acids. The CDR3 DNA sequence: TGTGCCAGCAGCCCCCGGGACAGAGACTACGAGCAGTACTTC. Amino acids: CASSPRDRDYEQYF.